A single T cell receptor beta chain is shown here with its context. The antigen is not known. Profiled with immunoSEQ multiplex PCR; TCRdb holds only in-frame clones, not every one. The sample holds roughly 2 million clones, about 95% seen once. The sample comes from a study of shared clonotypes between healthy human individuals. The study's findings and limits: Incomplete sequencing of sorted subsets was indicated by rarefaction despite large depth.

The CDR3 spans 18 residues. V was pared by 1 base and J by 1 base, with 20 bases between. Germline V gene data show CDR1 as SGHRS and CDR2 as YFSETQ. The sequenced sample consisted of naive CD4+ T cells sorted from blood. As for subset: CD45RA+ positively selected. This sequence joins TRBV5-1 and TRBJ2-5; maybe TRBD2 (5 bases). The sequence was obtained from a man aged 18 to 30 in good health. The CDR3 loop is CASSLPRSGGGIQETQYF. The CDR3 nucleotides are TGCGCCAGCAGCTTGCCCCGGTCGGGCGGAGGAATCCAAGAGACCCAGTACTTC.